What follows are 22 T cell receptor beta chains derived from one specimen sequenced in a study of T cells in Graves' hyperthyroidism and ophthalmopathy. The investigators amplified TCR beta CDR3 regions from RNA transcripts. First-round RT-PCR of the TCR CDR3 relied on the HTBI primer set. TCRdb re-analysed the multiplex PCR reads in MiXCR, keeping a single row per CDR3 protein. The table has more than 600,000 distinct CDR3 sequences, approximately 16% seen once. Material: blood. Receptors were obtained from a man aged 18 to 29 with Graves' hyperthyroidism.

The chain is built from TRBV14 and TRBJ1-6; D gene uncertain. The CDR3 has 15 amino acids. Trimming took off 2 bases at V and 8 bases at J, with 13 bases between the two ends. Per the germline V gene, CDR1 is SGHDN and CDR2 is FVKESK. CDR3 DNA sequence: TGTGCCAGCAGCCAACGAGGGAACATTGATTCACCCCTCCACTTT. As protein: CASSQRGNIDSPLHF.

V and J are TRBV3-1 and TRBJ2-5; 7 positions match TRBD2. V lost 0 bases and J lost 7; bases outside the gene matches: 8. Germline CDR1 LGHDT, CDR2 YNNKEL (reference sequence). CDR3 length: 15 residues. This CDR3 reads CASSQEGGRFGTQYF. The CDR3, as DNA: TGTGCCAGCAGCCAAGAAGGCGGGAGATTTGGGACCCAGTACTTC.

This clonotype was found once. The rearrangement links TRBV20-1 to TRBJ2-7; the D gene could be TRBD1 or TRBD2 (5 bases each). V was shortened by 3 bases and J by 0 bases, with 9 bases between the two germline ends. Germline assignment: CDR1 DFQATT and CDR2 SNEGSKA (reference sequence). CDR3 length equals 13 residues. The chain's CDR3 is CSARAGTSYEQYF. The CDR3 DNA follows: TGCAGTGCTAGGGCAGGGACCTCCTACGAGCAGTACTTC.

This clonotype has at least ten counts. In nucleotides, the CDR3 is TGTGCCAGCAGCCAGACTAGCAATGAGCAGTTCTTC. This translates into CASSQTSNEQFF. The chain has TRBV28 and TRBJ2-1; the D gene is possibly TRBD2 (6 bases). CDR3 length: 12 amino acids. The V end was cut by 6 bases, the J end by 6 bases, with 9 bases between. The germline gives CDR1 MDHEN, CDR2 SYDVKM.

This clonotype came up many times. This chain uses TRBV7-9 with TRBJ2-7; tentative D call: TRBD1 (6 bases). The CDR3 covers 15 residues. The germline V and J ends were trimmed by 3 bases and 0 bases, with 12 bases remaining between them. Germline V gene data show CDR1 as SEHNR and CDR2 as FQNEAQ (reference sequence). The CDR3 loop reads CASSFAGVNSYEQYF. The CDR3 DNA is TGTGCCAGCAGCTTCGCAGGGGTAAACTCCTACGAGCAGTACTTC.

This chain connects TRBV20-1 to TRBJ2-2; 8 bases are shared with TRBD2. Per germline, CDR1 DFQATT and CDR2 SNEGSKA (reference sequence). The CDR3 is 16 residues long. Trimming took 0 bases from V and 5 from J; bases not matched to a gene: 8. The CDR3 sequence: CSARDWSGSRTGELFF. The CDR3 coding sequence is TGCAGTGCTAGAGATTGGAGCGGGAGTCGTACCGGGGAGCTGTTTTTT.

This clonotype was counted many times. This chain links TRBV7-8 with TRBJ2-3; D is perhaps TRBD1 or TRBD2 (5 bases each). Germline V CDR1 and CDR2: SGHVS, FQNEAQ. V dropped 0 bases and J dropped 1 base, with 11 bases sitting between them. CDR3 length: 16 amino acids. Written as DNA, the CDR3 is TGTGCCAGCAGCTTAGCCCAGGGACGAGGCACAGATACGCAGTATTTT. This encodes CASSLAQGRGTDTQYF.

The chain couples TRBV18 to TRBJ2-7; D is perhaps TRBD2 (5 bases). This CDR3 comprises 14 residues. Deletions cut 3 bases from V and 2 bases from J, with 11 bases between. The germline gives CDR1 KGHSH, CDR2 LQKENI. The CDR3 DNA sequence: TGTGCCAGCTCACCCTCCCTAGCAACCTACGAGCAGTACTTC. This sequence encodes CASSPSLATYEQYF.

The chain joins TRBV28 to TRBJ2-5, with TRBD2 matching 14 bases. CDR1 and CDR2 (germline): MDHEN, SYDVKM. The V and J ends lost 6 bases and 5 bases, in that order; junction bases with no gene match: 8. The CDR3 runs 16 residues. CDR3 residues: CASRGLAGGGSETQYF. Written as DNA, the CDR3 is TGTGCCAGCAGAGGACTAGCGGGAGGCGGGAGCGAGACCCAGTACTTC.

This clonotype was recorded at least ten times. The CDR3 is CASSLGASANTGELFF. Here the CDR3 DNA reads TGTGCCAGCAGCTTAGGAGCCTCCGCGAACACCGGGGAGCTGTTTTTT. J is TRBJ2-2 and V is TRBV7-6; D gene ambiguous. V lost 1 base and J 0 bases, leaving 9 bases between the germline ends. The germline V gene encodes CDR1 SGHVS and CDR2 FNYEAQ. This CDR3 is 16 amino acids long.

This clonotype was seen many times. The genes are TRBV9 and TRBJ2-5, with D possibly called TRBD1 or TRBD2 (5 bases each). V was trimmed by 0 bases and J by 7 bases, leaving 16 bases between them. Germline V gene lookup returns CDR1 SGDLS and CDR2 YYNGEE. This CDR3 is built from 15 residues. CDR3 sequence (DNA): TGTGCCAGCAGCGTAGGTGGGGGTGGGAGCCGGACCCAGTACTTC. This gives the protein CASSVGGGGSRTQYF.

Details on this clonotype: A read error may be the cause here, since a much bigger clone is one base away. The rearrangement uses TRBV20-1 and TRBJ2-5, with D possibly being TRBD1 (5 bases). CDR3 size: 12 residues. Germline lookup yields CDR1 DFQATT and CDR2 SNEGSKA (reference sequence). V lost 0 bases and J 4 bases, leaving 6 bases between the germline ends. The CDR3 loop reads CSAREGRETQYF. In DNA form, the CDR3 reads TGCAGTGCTAGAGAGGGGCGAGAGACCCAGTACTTC.

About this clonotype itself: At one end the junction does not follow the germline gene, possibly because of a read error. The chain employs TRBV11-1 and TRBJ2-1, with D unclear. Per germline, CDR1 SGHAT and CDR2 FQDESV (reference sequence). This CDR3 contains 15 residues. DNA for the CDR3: TGTGCCAGCAGCTTAACCCGGATATTGTACAGTGAGCAGTTCTTC. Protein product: CASSLTRILYSEQFF.

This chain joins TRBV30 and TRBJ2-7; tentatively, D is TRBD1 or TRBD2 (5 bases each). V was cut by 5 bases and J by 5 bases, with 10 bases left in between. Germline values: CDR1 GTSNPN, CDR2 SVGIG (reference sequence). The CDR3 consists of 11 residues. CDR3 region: CAWAGTNEQYF. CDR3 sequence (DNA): TGTGCCTGGGCCGGGACGAACGAGCAGTACTTC.

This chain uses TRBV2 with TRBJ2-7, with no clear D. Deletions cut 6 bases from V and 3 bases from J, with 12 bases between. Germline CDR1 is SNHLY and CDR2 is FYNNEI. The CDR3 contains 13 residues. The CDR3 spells CASSQKYSYEQYF. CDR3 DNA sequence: TGTGCCAGCAGCCAAAAATACAGCTACGAGCAGTACTTC.

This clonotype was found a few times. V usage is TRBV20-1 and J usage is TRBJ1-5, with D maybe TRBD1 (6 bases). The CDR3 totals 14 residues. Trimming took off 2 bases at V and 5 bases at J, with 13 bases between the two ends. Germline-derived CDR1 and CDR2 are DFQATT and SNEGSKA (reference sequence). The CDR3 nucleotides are TGCAGTGCTAGAAGGGGGGATACGGATCAGCCCCAGCATTTT. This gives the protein CSARRGDTDQPQHF.

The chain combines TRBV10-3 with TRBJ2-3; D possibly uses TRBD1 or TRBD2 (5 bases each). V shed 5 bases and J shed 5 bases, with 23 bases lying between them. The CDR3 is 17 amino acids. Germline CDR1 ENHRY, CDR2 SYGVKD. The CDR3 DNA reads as TGTGCCATCAGTCTGGGCCTGGGAATCAGGGACGGAGATACGCAGTATTTT. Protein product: CAISLGLGIRDGDTQYF.

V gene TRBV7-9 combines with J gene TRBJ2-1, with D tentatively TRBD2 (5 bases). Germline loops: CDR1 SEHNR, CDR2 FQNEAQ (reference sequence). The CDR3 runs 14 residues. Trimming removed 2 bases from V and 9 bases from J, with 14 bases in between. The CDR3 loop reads CASSLPPGKGEQFF. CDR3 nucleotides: TGTGCCAGCAGCTTACCGCCGGGAAAGGGTGAGCAGTTCTTC.

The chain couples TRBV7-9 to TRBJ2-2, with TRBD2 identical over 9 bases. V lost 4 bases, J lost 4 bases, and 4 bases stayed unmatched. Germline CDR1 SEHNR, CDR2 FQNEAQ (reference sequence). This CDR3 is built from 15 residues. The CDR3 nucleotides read TGTGCCAGCAGCTGGGCGGGGGGGTCCACCGGGGAGCTGTTTTTT. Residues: CASSWAGGSTGELFF.

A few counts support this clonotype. The CDR3 DNA follows: TGCGCCAGCAGCTTGGGACTAGCGGGACTCCCCTACGAGCAGTACTTC. Its translation: CASSLGLAGLPYEQYF. The chain recombines TRBV5-1 with TRBJ2-7, with TRBD2 matching over 11 bases. Germline CDR1 and CDR2: SGHRS and YFSETQ. The CDR3 covers 16 residues. The V and J ends lost 0 bases and 2 bases, in that order; junction bases with no gene match: 4.

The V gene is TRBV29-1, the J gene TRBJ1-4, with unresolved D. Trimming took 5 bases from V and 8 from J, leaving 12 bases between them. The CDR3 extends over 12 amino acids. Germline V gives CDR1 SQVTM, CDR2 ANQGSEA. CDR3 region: CSVRHGGEKLFF. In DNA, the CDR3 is TGCAGCGTTCGGCACGGAGGCGAAAAACTGTTTTTT.

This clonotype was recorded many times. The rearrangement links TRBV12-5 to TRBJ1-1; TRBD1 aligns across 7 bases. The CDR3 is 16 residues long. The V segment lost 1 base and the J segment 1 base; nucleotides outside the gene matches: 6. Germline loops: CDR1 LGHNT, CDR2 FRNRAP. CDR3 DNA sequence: TGTGCTAGTGGTTTGGGAACAGGGGCGGGGAACACTGAAGCTTTCTTT. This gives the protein CASGLGTGAGNTEAFF.